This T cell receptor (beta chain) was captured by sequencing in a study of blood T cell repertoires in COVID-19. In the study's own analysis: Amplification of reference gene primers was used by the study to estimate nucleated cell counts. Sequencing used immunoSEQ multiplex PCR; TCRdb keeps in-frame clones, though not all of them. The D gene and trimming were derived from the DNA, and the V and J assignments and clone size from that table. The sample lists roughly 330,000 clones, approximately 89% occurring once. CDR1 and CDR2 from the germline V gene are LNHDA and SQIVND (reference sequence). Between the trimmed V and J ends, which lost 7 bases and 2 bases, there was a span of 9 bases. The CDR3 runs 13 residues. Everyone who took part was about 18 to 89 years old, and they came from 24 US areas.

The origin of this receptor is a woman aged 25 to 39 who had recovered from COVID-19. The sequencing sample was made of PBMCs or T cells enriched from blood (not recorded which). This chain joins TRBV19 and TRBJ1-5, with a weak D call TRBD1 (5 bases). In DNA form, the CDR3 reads TGTGCCAGTACAGGCAGGGGCAATCAGCCCCAGCATTTT. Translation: CASTGRGNQPQHF.